Below, 22 T cell receptor beta chains from the same sample are listed, as sequenced in a study of CD8+ T cells in alopecia areata. After isolation, RNA underwent reverse transcription to generate cDNA as the sequencing template. Sequenced by immunoSEQ multiplex PCR; TCRdb stores in-frame clones only, minus some. Seen here are 190,000 or so clones, 50% to 60% observed once, and the top ten hold 3% to 3.5%. This sample's treatment: oral pan-JAK inhibitor, 5-10 mg twice daily. Sequenced here: CD4+ T cells sorted from blood, sampled at week 4, from a patient treated with tofacitinib. The receptors shown here come from a human donor with alopecia areata.

The chain is built from TRBV29-1 and TRBJ1-2; the D is unclear. The CDR3 runs 15 residues. Trimming shortened V by 0 bases and J by 4 bases, and 15 bases separated the two germline ends. The germline gives CDR1 SQVTM, CDR2 ANQGSEA. CDR3 region: CSVEDGKRATYGYTF. The CDR3 DNA reads TGCAGCGTTGAAGATGGGAAGCGGGCAACCTATGGCTACACCTTC.

The table lists this clone with a few counts. V usage is TRBV14 and J usage is TRBJ2-7; TRBD1 might be the D (5 bases). The V gene lost 1 base and the J gene lost 3 bases, with 10 bases spanning the gap. CDR3 size: 14 residues. CDR1 and CDR2 (germline): SGHDN, FVKESK. The CDR3 DNA is TGTGCCAGCAGCCAAGGTACAGGCTACTACGAGCAGTACTTC. This translates into CASSQGTGYYEQYF.

J is TRBJ1-2 and V is TRBV30, with a weak D call TRBD1 (5 bases). V was shortened by 3 bases and J by 8 bases, with 13 bases between the two germline ends. The CDR3 consists of 12 residues. Germline V gives CDR1 GTSNPN, CDR2 SVGIG (reference sequence). The CDR3 DNA reads TGTGCCTGGAGCCCCTCGGGGGGAGGCTACACCTTC. Translating it yields CAWSPSGGGYTF.

The rearrangement links TRBV6-6 to TRBJ2-4; the D is unclear. There are 15 residues in the CDR3. Germline values: CDR1 MNHNY, CDR2 SVGAGI (reference sequence). V was pared by 0 bases and J by 6 bases, with 12 bases between. This chain's CDR3 is CASSYSSQETNIQYF. CDR3 bases: TGTGCCAGCAGTTACTCGAGCCAGGAGACAAACATTCAGTACTTC.

The sample holds one count of this clone. The chain couples TRBV7-6 to TRBJ2-5; the D gene is possibly TRBD1 (6 bases). Trimming removed 4 bases from V and 2 bases from J, with 11 bases in between. The CDR3 consists of 14 residues. Germline V lookup: CDR1 SGHVS, CDR2 FNYEAQ. The CDR3 DNA reads as TGTGCCAGCAGCTCAGGGGCCAAACAAGAGACCCAGTACTTC. Residues: CASSSGAKQETQYF.

The chain has TRBV12-5 and TRBJ2-7; D is tentatively TRBD1 or TRBD2 (5 bases each). The CDR3 runs 15 residues. V lost 7 bases and J lost 4, with 20 bases in between. The germline V gene encodes CDR1 LGHNT and CDR2 FRNRAP. CDR3 in amino acids: CASASTGTVAYEQYF. Written as DNA, the CDR3 is TGTGCTAGTGCCTCTACCGGGACGGTAGCATACGAGCAGTACTTC.

V gene TRBV5-4 combines with J gene TRBJ2-1; D is undetermined. CDR3 size: 14 residues. Trimming removed 4 bases from V and 10 bases from J, with 18 bases in between. The germline V gene has CDR1 SGHNT and CDR2 YYREEE (reference sequence). As DNA, the CDR3 is TGTGCCAGCAGCGGGTCAGGCACAGAACCCGAGCAGTTCTTC. This encodes CASSGSGTEPEQFF.

Written as DNA, the CDR3 is TGCAGCGTTCGAGGTGATGAGCAGTTCTTC. It specifies CSVRGDEQFF. V and J are TRBV29-1 and TRBJ2-1; the D is unclear. V was cut by 5 bases and J by 8 bases, with 7 bases left in between. Germline V lookup: CDR1 SQVTM, CDR2 ANQGSEA. The length of the CDR3 is 10 residues.

The V call is TRBV6-5, the J call TRBJ1-5, with no clear D. The CDR3 consists of 13 residues. Germline V gene sequence: CDR1 MNHEY, CDR2 SVGAGI. The V gene lost 6 bases and the J gene lost 4 bases, with 10 bases spanning the gap. As DNA, the CDR3 is TGTGCCAGCAGCTGGACCACGAATCAGCCCCAGCATTTT. Its protein product is CASSWTTNQPQHF.

This clone was seen more than once but under ten times. This rearrangement joins TRBV4-1 to TRBJ2-7, with 7 positions matching TRBD2. The V and J ends lost 8 bases and 2 bases, in that order; junction bases with no gene match: 3. The CDR3 is 12 residues long. Germline V lookup: CDR1 MGHRA, CDR2 YSYEKL. CDR3 loop: CASGRDTYEQYF. Written as DNA, the CDR3 is TGCGCCAGCGGGAGGGATACCTACGAGCAGTACTTC.

The chain employs TRBV29-1 and TRBJ2-3; 9 bases line up with TRBD1. Germline CDR1 and CDR2: SQVTM and ANQGSEA. The J segment lost 2 bases and the V segment lost 7 bases, leaving 7 bases of the junction unmatched. The CDR3 has 14 amino acids. This CDR3 is CSGVGTGITDTQYF. CDR3 bases: TGCAGCGGAGTAGGGACAGGGATCACAGATACGCAGTATTTT.

V gene TRBV29-1 combines with J gene TRBJ1-2; TRBD1 aligns across 8 bases. This CDR3 is 12 amino acids long. Looked up from germline, CDR1 is SQVTM and CDR2 is ANQGSEA. V lost 5 bases and J lost 6; bases outside the gene matches: 5. The CDR3 region is CSVNQGADGYTF. In nucleotides, the CDR3 is TGCAGCGTTAATCAGGGGGCAGATGGCTACACCTTC.

This rearrangement joins TRBV29-1 to TRBJ1-4, with D perhaps matching TRBD1 (6 bases). In germline, CDR1 is SQVTM, CDR2 ANQGSEA. The CDR3 length is 15 residues. Deletions cut 6 bases from V and 8 bases from J, with 22 bases between. CDR3 in amino acids: CSVDIGGQPNEKLFF. DNA for the CDR3: TGCAGCGTCGACATAGGGGGTCAGCCCAACGAAAAACTGTTTTTT.

The J gene is TRBJ2-5, the V gene TRBV7-2; possibly TRBD1 for D (5 bases). The germline V gene encodes CDR1 SGHTA and CDR2 FQGNSA. This CDR3 spans 15 amino acids. Trimming removed 4 bases at V and 4 bases at J, with 16 bases between. For the CDR3, the DNA is TGTGCCAGCAGCTGGCAGGGAAGGATCGGAGAGACCCAGTACTTC. It is translated as CASSWQGRIGETQYF. The full variable domain, rest sourced from reference TRBV7-2 and TRBJ2-5, is GAGVSQSPSNKVTEKGKDVELRCDPISGHTALYWYRQSLGQGLEFLIYFQGNSAPDKSGLPSDRFSAERTGGSVSTLTIQRTQQEDSAVYLCASSWQGRIGETQYFGPGTRLLVL.

The chain is built from TRBV29-1 and TRBJ2-3, with D unclear. V lost 4 bases and J 2 bases, leaving 10 bases between the germline ends. The CDR3 spans 13 residues. The germline V gene encodes CDR1 SQVTM and CDR2 ANQGSEA. The CDR3 nucleotides read TGCAGCGTTGCTAGAATCCTCACAGATACGCAGTATTTT. It yields the protein CSVARILTDTQYF.

This chain connects TRBV30 to TRBJ1-1; 8 nucleotides match TRBD1. The CDR3 consists of 15 residues. Germline lookup yields CDR1 GTSNPN and CDR2 SVGIG (reference sequence). The trim removed 2 bases at V and 1 base at J, leaving 6 bases unmatched. The CDR3 coding sequence is TGTGCCTGGAGTCATTTCGACAGGGGGAACACTGAAGCTTTCTTT. Encoded protein: CAWSHFDRGNTEAFF.

In regard to this clone: One end of the junction varies from germline; a read error may be responsible. The chain employs TRBV7-7 and TRBJ2-3; TRBD1 or TRBD2 may be the D gene (5 bases each). The germline V gene encodes CDR1 SSHAT and CDR2 FNYEAQ (reference sequence). The CDR3 length is 15 residues. CDR3 sequence: CASSPGTGSTDTQYF. The CDR3 region has the DNA TGTGCTAGCAGCCCGGGGACGGGAAGCACAGATACGCAGTATTTT.

The rearrangement joins TRBV5-1 to TRBJ1-6, with 7 bases identical to TRBD1. The CDR3 contains 17 residues. Germline CDR1 reads SGHRS; CDR2 reads YFSETQ. The junction had 19 bases not matched to a gene; V was cut back by 7 bases and J by 9 bases. The CDR3 spells CASGNPTGQTNPSPLHF. In DNA, the CDR3 is TGCGCCAGCGGCAACCCTACGGGACAGACGAACCCTTCACCCCTCCACTTT.

The rearrangement links TRBV4-3 to TRBJ1-4; D is undetermined. This CDR3 spans 15 amino acids. V lost 6 bases to trimming and J lost 5 bases, with 16 bases between them. Germline lookup yields CDR1 LGHNA and CDR2 YSLEER. The DNA of the CDR3 is TGCGCCAGCAGTCTCCTAGGATCCGTGAATGAAAAACTGTTTTTT. Protein sequence: CASSLLGSVNEKLFF.

This rearrangement joins TRBV30 to TRBJ1-1, with 8 bases fitting TRBD1. Germline CDR1 is GTSNPN and CDR2 is SVGIG (reference sequence). CDR3 size: 17 residues. Losses at the gene ends were 0 bases for V and 2 bases for J; bases not matched to a gene: 11. The CDR3 nucleotides read TGTGCCTGGAGTGTTGGACAGGGATCCCTCCTTAACACTGAAGCTTTCTTT. Translated: CAWSVGQGSLLNTEAFF.

The chain carries TRBV5-1 and TRBJ2-5; TRBD1 aligns across 10 bases. Germline loops: CDR1 SGHRS, CDR2 YFSETQ. Trimming took 2 bases from V and 7 from J; bases not matched to a gene: 8. The CDR3 spans 15 residues. CDR3 sequence (DNA): TGCGCCAGCAGCTTTGAGGGACAGGGGTTCGGGACCCAGTACTTC. Encoded protein: CASSFEGQGFGTQYF.

V gene TRBV30 combines with J gene TRBJ1-2; 9 positions match TRBD1. The junction had 10 bases not matched to a gene; V was cut back by 5 bases and J by 0 bases. The CDR3 is 16 residues long. CDR1 GTSNPN and CDR2 SVGIG come from the germline V gene (reference sequence). The CDR3 DNA is TGTGCCTGGCACGAAAAGGGACAGGGTCCTAACTATGGCTACACCTTC. It codes for CAWHEKGQGPNYGYTF.